Listed below are T cell receptor beta chains from one sample, sequenced in a study of shared clonotypes between healthy human individuals. Sequencing used immunoSEQ multiplex PCR; TCRdb keeps in-frame clones, though not all of them. The data contain more than 2 million clones, approximately 94% of them singletons. Input material: naive CD8+ T cells sorted from blood. Source of these receptors: a man aged 18 to 30 in good health. Each CDR3 is given with its conserved first and last residue. A D gene is named only where the DNA matches it firmly. Size is stated for part of the rows, as once, few or many counts, or as a class when the clone is expanded.

d_call	v_call	clone_size	cdr3_length	j_call	cdr3_nt	cdr3_aa
.	TRBV27	.	12	TRBJ2-3	TGTGCCAGCGGGTATAGCACAGATACGCAGTATTTT	CASGYSTDTQYF
TRBD1	TRBV19	.	15	TRBJ1-2	TGTGCCAGTAGTTCCCGGGACAGGTCATACTATGGCTACACCTTC	CASSSRDRSYYGYTF
.	TRBV9	.	14	TRBJ2-3	TGTGCCAGCAGCGTCCCCCCTAGCACAGATACGCAGTATTTT	CASSVPPSTDTQYF
.	TRBV5-6	.	13	TRBJ2-3	TGTGCCAGCAGCTTGGCCTCCTGGGATACGCAGTATTTT	CASSLASWDTQYF
TRBD2	TRBV30	.	16	TRBJ2-1	TGTGCCTGGACGGGACTAGCGGAAACCTCCTACAATGAGCAGTTCTTC	CAWTGLAETSYNEQFF
TRBD2	TRBV7-9	.	17	TRBJ2-3	TGTGCCAGCAGCCTGCCCCTAGCGGGGGAAGAAACAGATACGCAGTATTTT	CASSLPLAGEETDTQYF
.	TRBV6-1	.	17	TRBJ1-1	TGTGCCAGCAGTGAAGGGCCCCGACAGGACCTGAACACTGAAGCTTTCTTT	CASSEGPRQDLNTEAFF
.	TRBV27	.	14	TRBJ1-2	TGTGCCAGCAGTCCCGACGGCCGTAACTATGGCTACACCTTC	CASSPDGRNYGYTF
.	TRBV6-5	.	12	TRBJ2-1	TGTGCCAGCAGTTACAACGGGAATGAGCAGTTCTTC	CASSYNGNEQFF
.	TRBV2	.	13	TRBJ2-7	TGTGCCAGCATAGAGGACTGGGCCTACGAGCAGTACTTC	CASIEDWAYEQYF
.	TRBV4-3	.	14	TRBJ1-1	TGCGCCAGCAGCCAGGGGGGCTCGAACACTGAAGCTTTCTTT	CASSQGGSNTEAFF
.	TRBV7-9	.	12	TRBJ2-5	TGTGCCAGCAGTTCCCTGGGGGAGACCCAGTACTTC	CASSSLGETQYF
.	TRBV2	.	13	TRBJ2-5	TGTGCCAGCAGTGAGCAGGGGTGGGAGACCCAGTACTTC	CASSEQGWETQYF
.	TRBV28	.	14	TRBJ2-7	TGTGCCAGCAGTTTGCACAGGACGACCTACGAGCAGTACTTC	CASSLHRTTYEQYF
TRBD1	TRBV19	.	18	TRBJ1-2	TGTGCCAGTAGTATAGATTTGGGGACAGGCACATCCTCGGGAGGCTACACCTTC	CASSIDLGTGTSSGGYTF
.	TRBV10-3	.	14	TRBJ1-1	TGTGCCATCAGTGATCTAGGACTGAACACTGAAGCTTTCTTT	CAISDLGLNTEAFF
.	TRBV6-1	.	15	TRBJ2-4	TGTGCCAGCACGACCTCGCCTGCGCCCAAAAACATTCAGTACTTC	CASTTSPAPKNIQYF
.	TRBV6-1	.	13	TRBJ2-7	TGTGCCAGCAGTGCTGTAGGGTACTACGAGCAGTACTTC	CASSAVGYYEQYF
.	TRBV6-1	.	14	TRBJ2-1	TGTGCCAGCAGTGTCAGGGCCTCCTACAATGAGCAGTTCTTC	CASSVRASYNEQFF
.	TRBV7-6	.	13	TRBJ2-5	TGTGCCAGCAGCTTGGGGGATCCGGAGACCCAGTACTTC	CASSLGDPETQYF
.	TRBV29-1	.	14	TRBJ1-2	TGCAGCGTTGAAGATCAGAAAGGGAACTATGGCTACACCTTC	CSVEDQKGNYGYTF
.	TRBV27	.	12	TRBJ1-1	TGTGCCAGCAGTTTATCTTCCGGAAAAGCTTTCTTT	CASSLSSGKAFF
TRBD1	TRBV9	.	15	TRBJ1-1	TGTGCCAGCAGCAGGGACAGGGCGGGAGTCACTGAAGCTTTCTTT	CASSRDRAGVTEAFF
.	TRBV19	.	14	TRBJ2-5	TGTGCCAGTAGTATAGGGGGCGCGGGGGAGACCCAGTACTTC	CASSIGGAGETQYF
.	TRBV9	.	13	TRBJ1-2	TGTGCCAGCAGCGAGACCGACAGCTATGGCTACACCTTC	CASSETDSYGYTF
.	TRBV27	.	20	TRBJ1-1	TGTGCCAGCAGTTACCAATCGTCTTGGGGAAGCGATAGAAGGAGCTCTGAAGCTTTCTTT	CASSYQSSWGSDRRSSEAFF
.	TRBV7-9	once	15	TRBJ2-5	TGTGCCAGCAGTCCGACCGGGGGTGAGCTAGAGACCCAGTACTTC	CASSPTGGELETQYF
.	TRBV9	.	12	TRBJ1-1	TGTGCCAGCAGCGGCGGACAGTTAGAAGCTTTCTTT	CASSGGQLEAFF
TRBD2	TRBV13	once	15	TRBJ2-7	TGTGCCAGCAGCTTGGGACTAGCGGGGGCCTACGAGCAGTACTTC	CASSLGLAGAYEQYF
.	TRBV28	.	13	TRBJ1-1	TGTGCCAGCAGACAGCTCATGAACACTGAAGCTTTCTTT	CASRQLMNTEAFF
.	TRBV6-1	.	12	TRBJ2-3	TGTGCCGCCCGAGGGCAGACAGATACGCAGTATTTT	CAARGQTDTQYF
TRBD1	TRBV7-9	.	15	TRBJ2-7	TGTGCCAGCAGCTCAACAGGGGCCTCGGCCTACGAGCAGTACTTC	CASSSTGASAYEQYF
TRBD1	TRBV15	.	15	TRBJ1-5	TGTGCCACCAGCGGGGGACAGTATAGCAATCAGCCCCAGCATTTT	CATSGGQYSNQPQHF
.	TRBV15	.	13	TRBJ2-5	TGTGCCACCAGCCCCCAGGGACAAGAGACCCAGTACTTC	CATSPQGQETQYF
TRBD1	TRBV6-5	.	14	TRBJ2-3	TGTGCCAGCACTGACAGGGCCGCCCATTATACGCAGTATTTT	CASTDRAAHYTQYF
TRBD2	TRBV13	.	12	TRBJ2-1	TGTGCCAGCAGCGTAGCGGGAGAGGAGCAGTTCTTC	CASSVAGEEQFF
.	TRBV6-6	.	14	TRBJ1-1	TGTGCCAGCAGTTACATGGGGACAAACACTGAAGCTTTCTTT	CASSYMGTNTEAFF
.	TRBV4-1	.	15	TRBJ2-3	TGCGCCAGCAGCCAACGATCCCAGGCGACAGATACGCAGTATTTT	CASSQRSQATDTQYF
.	TRBV27	.	13	TRBJ2-5	TGTGCCAGCAGTTTAGAGGGTCAAGAGACCCAGTACTTC	CASSLEGQETQYF
.	TRBV7-9	.	13	TRBJ1-1	TGTGCCATCCCGGACTCCTTAGGCACTGAAGCTTTCTTT	CAIPDSLGTEAFF
.	TRBV7-2	.	15	TRBJ1-1	TGTGCCAGCAGCTTAACCAGGCGAAAGAACACTGAAGCTTTCTTT	CASSLTRRKNTEAFF
TRBD1	TRBV5-1	.	14	TRBJ1-1	TGCGCCAGCAGCCACCGGACAGGGGACCCTGAAGCTTTCTTT	CASSHRTGDPEAFF
.	TRBV11-2	.	15	TRBJ2-3	TGTGCCAGCAGCTTAGGGGCAGGAGACACAGATACGCAGTATTTT	CASSLGAGDTDTQYF
TRBD1	TRBV5-1	.	15	TRBJ2-7	TGCGCCAGCAGCGGAACGGGACAGCACTCCTACGAGCAGTACTTC	CASSGTGQHSYEQYF
TRBD1	TRBV27	.	15	TRBJ1-5	TGTGCCAGCAGTTTGGGGACAGGGCTCAATCAGCCCCAGCATTTT	CASSLGTGLNQPQHF
.	TRBV30	once	14	TRBJ2-1	TGTGCCTGGGTCCCGCCCGCGGTACCGCATGAGCAGTTCTTC	CAWVPPAVPHEQFF
.	TRBV10-2	.	13	TRBJ2-1	TGCGCCAGCAGTGTCGGGACACACAATGAGCAGTTCTTC	CASSVGTHNEQFF
.	TRBV2	.	14	TRBJ2-1	TGTGCCAGCAGTGACTTTGTTCAGTTCAATGAGCAGTTCTTC	CASSDFVQFNEQFF
.	TRBV27	.	13	TRBJ1-1	TGTGCCAGCAGTTTGGGTATGAACACTGAAGCTTTCTTT	CASSLGMNTEAFF
.	TRBV27	.	13	TRBJ1-2	TGTGCCAGCAGTTTGTGGGGGGCGGATGGCTACACCTTC	CASSLWGADGYTF
.	TRBV28	.	11	TRBJ1-1	TGTGCCAGCAGCGGGGGCAATGAAGCTTTCTTT	CASSGGNEAFF
TRBD1	TRBV9	.	12	TRBJ2-7	TGTGCCAGCAGCGACAGGGGCCACGAGCAGTACTTC	CASSDRGHEQYF